Listed below are T cell receptor beta chains from one sample, sequenced in a study of CD8 T cells in ankylosing spondylitis. TCRdb passed the 5' RACE reads through MiXCR, listing each CDR3 protein once. The sample has a few hundred thousand distinct CDR3 sequences; about a fifth are singletons. Material: blood, either unsorted or a sorted T cell fraction (not recorded which). The receptors derive from a female donor with ankylosing spondylitis or in good health (not recorded which). Both conserved end residues are part of each CDR3. Fields, in order: clone size, J gene, V gene, D gene, CDR3 protein, CDR3 DNA. The D gene is left open where the match is weak. Clone sizes are given selectively: once, few, many, or a class where the clone is expanded.

abundance: .; j_gene: TRBJ1-2; v_gene: TRBV27; d_gene: TRBD1; CDR3aa: CASTTTGDPTRRVYYGYTF; CDR3nt: TGTGCCAGCACCACAACAGGGGACCCAACACGCAGGGTATACTATGGCTACACCTTC
abundance: few; j_gene: TRBJ2-1; v_gene: TRBV27; d_gene: .; CDR3aa: CASSFRGNEQFF; CDR3nt: TGTGCCAGCAGTTTTAGAGGGAATGAGCAGTTCTTC
abundance: .; j_gene: TRBJ2-1; v_gene: TRBV4-3; d_gene: .; CDR3aa: CASSQGAGTFTSYNEQFF; CDR3nt: TGCGCCAGCAGCCAAGGGGCCGGGACTTTCACTTCCTACAATGAGCAGTTCTTC
abundance: few; j_gene: TRBJ2-7; v_gene: TRBV6-2/TRBV6-3; d_gene: TRBD2; CDR3aa: CASSLRAGSYEQYF; CDR3nt: TGTGCCAGCAGTTTGCGAGCGGGGTCCTACGAGCAGTACTTC
abundance: .; j_gene: TRBJ2-1; v_gene: TRBV24-1; d_gene: TRBD1; CDR3aa: CATSDSRQAGGLINEQFF; CDR3nt: TGTGCCACCAGTGATTCACGGCAGGCAGGGGGTTTAATTAATGAGCAGTTCTTC
abundance: .; j_gene: TRBJ2-5; v_gene: TRBV5-1; d_gene: TRBD1; CDR3aa: CASSLAQQGKETQYF; CDR3nt: TGCGCCAGCAGCTTGGCCCAACAGGGGAAAGAGACCCAGTACTTC
abundance: few; j_gene: TRBJ1-2; v_gene: TRBV10-3; d_gene: .; CDR3aa: CAISEKVGPNYGYTF; CDR3nt: TGTGCCATCAGTGAGAAGGTCGGTCCTAACTATGGCTACACCTTC
abundance: .; j_gene: TRBJ2-1; v_gene: TRBV6-2/TRBV6-3; d_gene: .; CDR3aa: CASRGQGSGYNEQFF; CDR3nt: TGTGCCAGTCGGGGGCAGGGCTCAGGCTACAATGAGCAGTTCTTC
abundance: .; j_gene: TRBJ2-7; v_gene: TRBV6-1; d_gene: .; CDR3aa: CASSEEGGEQYF; CDR3nt: TGTGCCAGCAGTGAAGAAGGGGGGGAGCAGTACTTC
abundance: .; j_gene: TRBJ2-7; v_gene: TRBV20-1; d_gene: .; CDR3aa: CSARGMERATYEQYF; CDR3nt: TGCAGTGCTAGAGGGATGGAAAGAGCGACCTACGAGCAGTACTTC
abundance: few; j_gene: TRBJ2-3; v_gene: TRBV20-1; d_gene: TRBD2; CDR3aa: CSARLSGSTDTQYF; CDR3nt: TGCAGTGCTAGATTAAGCGGGAGTACGGATACGCAGTATTTT
abundance: .; j_gene: TRBJ1-2; v_gene: TRBV18; d_gene: .; CDR3aa: CASSPLAARDYGYTF; CDR3nt: TGTGCCAGCTCACCACTGGCAGCCCGGGACTATGGCTACACCTTC
abundance: .; j_gene: TRBJ2-7; v_gene: TRBV21-1; d_gene: .; CDR3aa: CASYRGDPDEQYF; CDR3nt: TGTGCCAGCTACAGAGGCGATCCAGATGAGCAGTACTTC
abundance: .; j_gene: TRBJ1-1; v_gene: TRBV29-1; d_gene: .; CDR3aa: CSVEVVGGTNTEAFF; CDR3nt: TGCAGCGTTGAGGTAGTAGGTGGGACGAACACTGAAGCTTTCTTT
abundance: few; j_gene: TRBJ2-1; v_gene: TRBV6-5; d_gene: .; CDR3aa: CASSYSRRNHNEQFF; CDR3nt: TGTGCCAGCAGTTACTCGAGAAGAAATCACAATGAGCAGTTCTTC
abundance: few; j_gene: TRBJ2-7; v_gene: TRBV18; d_gene: .; CDR3aa: CASSFQASGYEQYF; CDR3nt: TGTGCCAGCTCATTCCAGGCGAGCGGCTACGAGCAGTACTTC
abundance: .; j_gene: TRBJ2-7; v_gene: TRBV6-2/TRBV6-3; d_gene: .; CDR3aa: CASNQMGQWSSYEQYF; CDR3nt: TGTGCCAGCAACCAAATGGGGCAATGGTCGTCCTACGAGCAGTACTTC
abundance: .; j_gene: TRBJ1-1; v_gene: TRBV6-2/TRBV6-3; d_gene: .; CDR3aa: CASRQGNTEAFF; CDR3nt: TGTGCCAGCAGGCAGGGTAACACTGAAGCTTTCTTT
abundance: .; j_gene: TRBJ2-1; v_gene: TRBV5-8; d_gene: TRBD1; CDR3aa: CAMSPGDRGNEQFF; CDR3nt: TGTGCCATGAGCCCTGGGGACAGGGGAAATGAGCAGTTCTTC
abundance: many; j_gene: TRBJ2-1; v_gene: TRBV15; d_gene: TRBD2; CDR3aa: CATSTTLLAGGLNEQFF; CDR3nt: TGTGCCACCAGCACTACCCTACTAGCGGGAGGGTTAAATGAGCAGTTCTTC
abundance: .; j_gene: TRBJ2-6; v_gene: TRBV20-1; d_gene: .; CDR3aa: CSASLGRTSGANVLTF; CDR3nt: TGCAGTGCTTCCCTTGGACGGACCTCTGGGGCCAACGTCCTGACTTTC